These 18 T cell receptor beta chains originate from one sample sequenced in a study of post-analysis software for immune sequencing data. Whole-study results and caveats: There were roughly 5 TRBV segments more frequent in patients than controls, and TRBV5-6, TRBV5-1 and TRBV20-1 were among them.

TCR beta libraries were prepared from cDNA with unique molecular identifiers. Each CDR3 protein is one row after TCRdb ran MiXCR on the PCR reads. The table lists a few hundred thousand distinct CDR3 sequences, around 40% of them singletons. No cognate antigen is known for these TCRs. Source material: blood. The receptors originated from a girl aged 5 to 17 with multiple sclerosis.

The chain carries TRBV12-3 or TRBV12-4 and TRBJ2-1, with a weak D call TRBD1 (6 bases). CDR3 length: 15 residues. Trimming stripped 5 bases from V and 10 bases from J, with 21 bases between. The CDR3 spells CASSDYTAGAGEQFF. DNA of the CDR3: TGTGCCAGCAGTGATTATACTGCAGGGGCCGGCGAGCAGTTCTTC.

The genes are TRBV11-2 and TRBJ2-7; 8 bases map to TRBD2. The DNA end lines up better with TRBJ2-5; the J call may be wrong. The CDR3 has 14 amino acids. Germline CDR1 SGHAT, CDR2 FQNNGV. In DNA, the CDR3 is TGTGCCAGCAGCATGGGACTAGTTCGAGAGACCCAGTACTTC. Residues: CASSMGLVRETQYF.

The chain employs TRBV29-1 and TRBJ2-3; D is possibly TRBD1 (6 bases). V was cut by 3 bases and J by 3 bases, with 22 bases left in between. The CDR3 length is 17 residues. The germline V gene has CDR1 SQVTM and CDR2 ANQGSEA. CDR3 sequence (DNA): TGCAGCGTTGAGGGGTTGGCAGGGGTCCTTAGGACAGATACGCAGTATTTT. Translating gives CSVEGLAGVLRTDTQYF.

The rearrangement links TRBV29-1 to TRBJ1-2; a possible D gene is TRBD1 (5 bases). CDR3 size: 12 residues. CDR1 SQVTM and CDR2 ANQGSEA come from the germline V gene. V gave up 6 bases and J gave up 5 bases, with 13 bases separating them. The CDR3 DNA sequence: TGCAGCGTGGGGGGGATGGGATATGGCTACACCTTC. Translation gives CSVGGMGYGYTF. The variable domain in full, with the rest retrieved from reference TRBV29-1 and TRBJ1-2, is SAVISQKPSRDICQRGTSLTIQCQVDSQVTMMFWYRQQPGQSLTLIATANQGSEATYESGFVIDKFPISRPNLTFSTLTVSNMSPEDSSIYLCSVGGMGYGYTFGSGTRLTVV.

This clonotype showed up just a few times. The chain links TRBV5-6 to TRBJ2-7; D possibly uses TRBD1 or TRBD2 (7 bases each). Germline V gene lookup returns CDR1 SGHDT and CDR2 YYEEEE. The CDR3 loop spans 15 amino acids. Between the trimmed V and J ends, which lost 4 bases and 6 bases, there was a span of 20 bases. The CDR3 loop is CASSPPWGGGVEQYF. The CDR3 nucleotides are TGTGCCAGCAGCCCCCCTTGGGGAGGGGGCGTCGAGCAGTACTTC.

The chain carries TRBV29-1 and TRBJ2-5, with TRBD2 matching over 9 bases. In germline, CDR1 is SQVTM, CDR2 ANQGSEA. The CDR3 length is 16 residues. The trim removed 1 base at V and 7 bases at J, leaving 13 bases unmatched. The CDR3, as DNA: TGCAGCGTTGAAGGGCGGGAGGGCCTGGGTGTTGGGACCCAGTACTTC. Amino acids: CSVEGREGLGVGTQYF.

This chain connects TRBV7-3 to TRBJ2-2; TRBD2 aligns across 7 bases. Germline V gene sequence: CDR1 SGHTA, CDR2 FQGTGA. The CDR3 length is 16 residues. Losses at the gene ends were 5 bases for V and 3 bases for J; bases not matched to a gene: 9. The CDR3 protein is CASSPLPGRDTGELFF. The CDR3 nucleotides are TGTGCCAGCAGCCCCCTCCCGGGGAGGGACACCGGGGAGCTGTTTTTT. The full variable domain, with the rest looked up from reference TRBV7-3 and TRBJ2-2, is GAGVSQTPSNKVTEKGKYVELRCDPISGHTALYWYRQSLGQGPEFLIYFQGTGAADDSGLPNDRFFAVRPEGSVSTLKIQRTERGDSAVYLCASSPLPGRDTGELFFGEGSRLTVL.

This clonotype was seen a handful of times. The V and J genes are TRBV15 and TRBJ2-4, with D unresolved. The J call is in doubt because the DNA end fits TRBJ2-7 better. Germline-derived CDR1 and CDR2 are LNHNV and YYDKDF (reference sequence). There are 13 residues in the CDR3. The CDR3 coding sequence is TGTGCCACCAGCAGGGACCGTCCCTACGAGCAGTACTTC. This sequence encodes CATSRDRPYEQYF.

This chain connects TRBV7-2 to TRBJ2-4; 7 nucleotides align to TRBD1. Germline CDR1 is SGHTA and CDR2 is FQGNSA. This CDR3 is 15 amino acids long. J was trimmed by 13 bases and V by 0 bases; bases with no gene match: 12. CDR3 DNA: TGTGCCAGCAGCTTAGCGCCCCAGGGGGTAGGGGAGCAGTACTTC. As protein: CASSLAPQGVGEQYF. The full variable domain, rest sourced from reference TRBV7-2 and TRBJ2-4, is GAGVSQSPSNKVTEKGKDVELRCDPISGHTALYWYRQSLGQGLEFLIYFQGNSAPDKSGLPSDRFSAERTGGSVSTLTIQRTQQEDSAVYLCASSLAPQGVGEQYFGAGTRLSVL.

V and J are TRBV4-2 and TRBJ2-7, with D unclear. There are 15 residues in the CDR3. V shed 0 bases and J shed 2 bases, with 11 bases lying between them. Looked up from germline, CDR1 is LGHNA and CDR2 is YNFKEQ. DNA for the CDR3: TGTGCCAGCAGCCAAGAGGAAGGACGGGCCTACGAGCAGTACTTC. Translating it yields CASSQEEGRAYEQYF.

The chain is built from TRBV28 and TRBJ1-2; unclear D gene. CDR1 and CDR2 (germline): MDHEN, SYDVKM. V gave up 5 bases and J gave up 0 bases, with 10 bases separating them. This CDR3 has 14 amino acids. Here the CDR3 reads CASSAITANYGYTF. CDR3 DNA sequence: TGTGCCAGCAGTGCAATAACAGCTAACTATGGCTACACCTTC.

V is TRBV7-3 and J is TRBJ2-3; D not resolved. Trimming stripped 2 bases from V and 4 bases from J, with 13 bases between. Germline-derived CDR1 and CDR2 are SGHTA and FQGTGA. The CDR3 is made up of 15 amino acids. The DNA for the CDR3 is TGTGCCAGCAGCTTAGTAGGGATTGGGTCAGATACGCAGTATTTT. Its protein is CASSLVGIGSDTQYF.

This clonotype has just a few counts. This rearrangement joins TRBV6-5 to TRBJ1-6, with a weak D call TRBD1 (5 bases). The V gene's germline CDR1 is MNHEY and CDR2 SVGAGI. CDR3 length: 15 residues. Trimming shortened V by 1 base and J by 5 bases, and 9 bases separated the two germline ends. Written as DNA, the CDR3 is TGTGCCAGCAGTTACTTTGGGACGGATAATTCACCCCTCCACTTT. It translates to CASSYFGTDNSPLHF.

V usage is TRBV28 and J usage is TRBJ2-1, with 9 bases lining up with TRBD2. The CDR3 has 10 amino acids. Germline lookup yields CDR1 MDHEN and CDR2 SYDVKM. The CDR3 protein is CVSGSNEQFF. The CDR3 region has the DNA TGTGTTAGCGGGAGCAATGAGCAGTTCTTC.

The chain couples TRBV7-2 to TRBJ2-3; D remains ambiguous. Per germline, CDR1 SGHTA and CDR2 FQGNSA. The CDR3 is 17 residues long. V shed 5 bases and J shed 7 bases, with 25 bases lying between them. CDR3 in DNA: TGTGCCAGCAGCCTCCGTCCAAAACGGAGACCACAGAATACGCAGTATTTT. Residues: CASSLRPKRRPQNTQYF.

The rearrangement links TRBV9 to TRBJ2-7; 9 positions match TRBD1. V lost 4 bases, J lost 2 bases, and 10 bases stayed unmatched. The CDR3 length is 16 residues. The germline V gene encodes CDR1 SGDLS and CDR2 YYNGEE. Here the CDR3 DNA reads TGTGCCAGCAGCCCCCAGCTTGGGGACAGGGCCTACGAGCAGTACTTC. This sequence encodes CASSPQLGDRAYEQYF.

The chain employs TRBV4-2 and TRBJ2-7; 14 bases agree with TRBD2. The junction had 14 bases not matched to a gene; V was cut back by 4 bases and J by 6 bases. Germline loops: CDR1 LGHNA, CDR2 YNFKEQ. CDR3 length: 18 amino acids. CDR3 sequence (DNA): TGTGCCAGCAGCCGCCAAATGGGACTAGCGGGAGATGGCCGCGAGCAGTACTTC. It translates to CASSRQMGLAGDGREQYF.

V is TRBV4-3 and J is TRBJ1-2, with D possibly matching TRBD1 (5 bases). The CDR3 contains 15 residues. CDR1 LGHNA and CDR2 YSLEER come from the germline V gene. V dropped 1 base and J dropped 4 bases, with 13 bases sitting between them. The DNA for the CDR3 is TGCGCCAGCAGCCAAGGACAGCCACTATTCTATGGCTACACCTTC. It yields the protein CASSQGQPLFYGYTF.